This T cell receptor beta chain comes out of a study of blood T cell repertoires in COVID-19. Comments on this clone: The junction departs from germline at one end; a sequencing error may be responsible.

Germline CDR1 reads SSHAT; CDR2 reads FNYEAQ (reference sequence). This CDR3 region has 15 residues. In the original processing: Nucleated cell counts were estimated from reference gene primer amplification. The method was immunoSEQ multiplex PCR; TCRdb's version includes in-frame clones alone and lacks a portion of them. That table is the source of V, J and clone size, and D and trimming were worked out from the DNA. The table records 150,000 to 200,000 clones, around 85% of them present only once. The sample comprised peripheral blood. This sequence was found in a man aged 55 to 70 who had recovered from COVID-19. The gene calls are TRBV7-7 and TRBJ2-7; D may be TRBD1 (6 bases). The CDR3 loop reads CASSLGQGPSYEQYF. In DNA form, the CDR3 reads TGTGCTAGCAGCTTAGGTCAGGGGCCCTCCTACGAGCAGTACTTC.